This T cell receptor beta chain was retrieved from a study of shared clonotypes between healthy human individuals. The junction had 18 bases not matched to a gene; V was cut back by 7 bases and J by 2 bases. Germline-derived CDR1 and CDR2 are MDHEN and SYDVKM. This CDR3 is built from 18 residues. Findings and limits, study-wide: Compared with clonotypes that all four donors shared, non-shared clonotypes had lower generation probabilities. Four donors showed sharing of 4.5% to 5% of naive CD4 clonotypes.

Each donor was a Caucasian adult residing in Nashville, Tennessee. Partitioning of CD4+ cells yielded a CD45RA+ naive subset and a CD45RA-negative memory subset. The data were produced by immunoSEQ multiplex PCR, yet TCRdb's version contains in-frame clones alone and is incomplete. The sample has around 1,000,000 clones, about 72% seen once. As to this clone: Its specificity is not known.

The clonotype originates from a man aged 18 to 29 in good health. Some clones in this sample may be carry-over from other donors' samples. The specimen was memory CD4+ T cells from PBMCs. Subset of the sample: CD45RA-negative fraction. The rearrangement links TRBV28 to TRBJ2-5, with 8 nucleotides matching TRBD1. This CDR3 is CASNIYKFRGTGQETQYF. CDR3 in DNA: TGTGCCAGCAACATTTATAAGTTTAGGGGGACAGGACAAGAGACCCAGTACTTC. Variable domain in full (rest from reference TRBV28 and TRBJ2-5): DVKVTQSSRYLVKRTGEKVFLECVQDMDHENMFWYRQDPGLGLRLIYFSYDVKMKEKGDIPEGYSVSREKKERFSLILESASTNQTSMYLCASNIYKFRGTGQETQYFGPGTRLLVL.